This T cell receptor beta chain was sequenced during a study of CD8+ T cells in alopecia areata. Details on this clone: No antigen is known for it.

Treatment of the sample: oral pan-JAK inhibitor, 5-10 mg twice daily. Sorting of CD4+ and CD8+ T cells was performed on PBMCs. Following RNA extraction, reverse transcription yielded cDNA that acted as the sequencing template. Assay used: immunoSEQ multiplex PCR; TCRdb lists only in-frame clones, some missing. The sample has approximately 280,000 clones, roughly 64% seen once; the top ten hold around 1.7%. Findings of the study overall: Researchers report lesional scalp, most notably alopecia totalis/universalis, outstripped normal scalp in clonality.

The germline CDR1 and CDR2 sequences are SGHRS and YFSETQ. CDR3 length equals 15 residues. V dropped 3 bases and J dropped 7 bases, with 20 bases sitting between them. This receptor was taken from a human donor with alopecia areata. The sequences come from CD4+ T cells sorted from blood, collected at week 24, from a patient treated with tofacitinib. The chain uses TRBV5-1 and TRBJ2-7, with D maybe TRBD1 (6 bases). DNA for the CDR3: TGCGCCAGCAGCTCAACCCTAACAGGGTCCGGGGAGCAGTACTTC. It encodes CASSSTLTGSGEQYF.